These 30 T cell receptor beta chains came from one sample sequenced in a study of blood T cell repertoires in COVID-19. Profiled with immunoSEQ multiplex PCR; TCRdb holds only in-frame clones, not every one. The repertoire holds roughly 230,000 clones, 65% to 85% seen once, with around 25% in the top ten. The specimen was peripheral blood. The source of these receptors is a man in his forties or fifties with acute or convalescent COVID-19.

The CDR3 loop reads CASSVEQGPISQETQYF. CDR3 in DNA: TGTGCCAGCAGCGTAGAACAGGGGCCAATCTCCCAAGAGACCCAGTACTTC. The chain uses TRBV9 and TRBJ2-5; 7 bases agree with TRBD1. The ends lost 0 bases at V and 1 base at J; junction bases unmatched: 9. This CDR3 has 17 amino acids. Germline assignment: CDR1 SGDLS and CDR2 YYNGEE. Complete variable domain (other parts from reference TRBV9 and TRBJ2-5): DSGVTQTPKHLITATGQRVTLRCSPRSGDLSVYWYQQSLDQGLQFLIQYYNGEERAKGNILERFSAQQFPDLHSELNLSSLELGDSALYFCASSVEQGPISQETQYFGPGTRLLVL.

This clone was observed a handful of times. The chain is built from TRBV7-8 and TRBJ1-2, with 8 bases fitting TRBD1. After removal of 4 bases from V and 5 bases from J, the junction contained 6 bases not matched to a gene. From germline, CDR1 is SGHVS and CDR2 FQNEAQ. This CDR3 region has 14 residues. The CDR3 coding sequence is TGTGCCAGCAGCTCCACAGGGGGACCTTATGGCTACACCTTC. It encodes CASSSTGGPYGYTF.

The chain carries TRBV6-2 or TRBV6-3 and TRBJ1-1, with TRBD1 matching over 9 bases. The CDR3 length is 14 residues. From germline, CDR1 is MNHEY and CDR2 SVGEGT. V dropped 5 bases and J dropped 5; count of bases not matched to a gene: 6. CDR3 in amino acids: CASSTQQGATEAFF. In DNA form, the CDR3 reads TGTGCCAGCAGTACGCAACAGGGGGCAACTGAAGCTTTCTTT.

The chain combines TRBV19 with TRBJ1-5, with 9 bases fitting TRBD1. After removal of 6 bases from V and 5 bases from J, the junction contained 8 bases not matched to a gene. The CDR3 contains 15 residues. Germline CDR1 LNHDA, CDR2 SQIVND (reference sequence). The CDR3 loop is CASRLSGTGHQPQHF. The CDR3, as DNA: TGTGCCAGTAGGCTTTCCGGGACAGGGCATCAGCCCCAGCATTTT.

This chain connects TRBV28 to TRBJ2-3, with 9 bases matching TRBD2. Germline V gene data show CDR1 as MDHEN and CDR2 as SYDVKM. Germline trimming cut 9 bases from V and 9 bases from J; bases unmatched to any gene: 13. The CDR3 is 14 amino acids. The CDR3 here is CASMPGLAVMTQYF. The CDR3 DNA reads as TGTGCCAGTATGCCGGGACTAGCAGTTATGACGCAGTATTTT.

V usage is TRBV6-1 and J usage is TRBJ2-7, with 7 nucleotides matching TRBD2. Trimming removed 2 bases from V and 1 base from J; junction bases left unmatched: 17. Looked up from germline, CDR1 is MNHNS and CDR2 is SASEGT. The CDR3 is 19 residues long. The CDR3 here is CASSEYLVASGIRSYEQYF. DNA for the CDR3: TGTGCCAGCAGTGAATATCTCGTGGCTAGCGGAATTAGGTCCTACGAGCAGTACTTC.

The CDR3 sequence is CASSQELRWETYNEQFF. The CDR3 DNA reads TGTGCCAGCAGCCAGGAGCTCCGGTGGGAGACATACAATGAGCAGTTCTTC. This sequence joins TRBV4-2 and TRBJ2-1; D perhaps matches TRBD2 (5 bases). Germline V gene data show CDR1 as LGHNA and CDR2 as YNFKEQ. The CDR3 runs to 17 residues. Trimming removed 3 bases from V and 4 bases from J, with 19 bases in between.

The chain carries TRBV25-1 and TRBJ1-4, with D possibly TRBD1 on 6 matching bases. V was clipped by 7 bases and J by 7 bases, with 19 bases between them. The CDR3 contains 15 residues. Germline V gene lookup returns CDR1 MGHDK and CDR2 SYGVNS. The CDR3 is CASMQTRRGGEKLFF. For the CDR3, the DNA is TGTGCCAGCATGCAAACTCGCAGGGGTGGTGAAAAACTGTTTTTT.

The chain has TRBV2 and TRBJ2-7; 7 nucleotides align to TRBD1. The CDR3 sequence is 13 residues long. Germline CDR1 SNHLY, CDR2 FYNNEI. The junction had 4 bases not matched to a gene; V was cut back by 1 base and J by 7 bases. DNA for the CDR3: TGTGCCAGCAGTGAAGGGTGGACAGGTGAGCAGTACTTC. It specifies CASSEGWTGEQYF.

The chain has TRBV29-1 and TRBJ2-5; weak D call: TRBD1 (5 bases). The CDR3 extends over 13 amino acids. The V and J ends lost 6 bases and 5 bases respectively, with 16 bases between them. Looked up from germline, CDR1 is SQVTM and CDR2 is ANQGSEA. Written as DNA, the CDR3 is TGCAGCGTCCGACAGCGCAGGTGGGAGACCCAGTACTTC. Protein: CSVRQRRWETQYF.

The genes are TRBV7-8 and TRBJ1-5, with D hard to call. This CDR3 has 14 amino acids. The germline gives CDR1 SGHVS, CDR2 FQNEAQ. The V end lost 1 base, the J end lost 7 bases, and 11 bases lay between the germline ends. DNA for the CDR3: TGTGCCAGCAGCTTAGGAATTGCCGGGCAGCCCCAGCATTTT. As protein: CASSLGIAGQPQHF. Using reference TRBV7-8 and TRBJ1-5 for the parts outside the CDR3, the full variable domain is GAGVSQSPRYKVAKRGQDVALRCDPISGHVSLFWYQQALGQGPEFLTYFQNEAQLDKSGLPSDRFFAERPEGSVSTLKIQRTQQEDSAVYLCASSLGIAGQPQHFGDGTRLSIL.

The chain is built from TRBV7-3 and TRBJ2-1; the D gene is possibly TRBD2 (6 bases). The CDR3 totals 14 residues. Looked up from germline, CDR1 is SGHTA and CDR2 is FQGTGA. V lost 6 bases and J 6 bases, leaving 15 bases between the germline ends. The DNA for the CDR3 is TGTGCCAGCAGAAGGAGTCGGGGGACCAATGAGCAGTTCTTC. This encodes CASRRSRGTNEQFF.

This clone has just a few counts. This CDR3 is CASSLSAARRTQYF. CDR3 nucleotide sequence: TGTGCCAGCAGTTTATCAGCGGCCCGACGGACCCAGTACTTC. J is TRBJ2-5 and V is TRBV28; the D gene is possibly TRBD2 (5 bases). Germline CDR1 and CDR2: MDHEN and SYDVKM. V lost 1 base to trimming and J lost 7 bases, with 13 bases between them. The CDR3 totals 14 residues.

The chain employs TRBV5-1 and TRBJ2-5; no clear D gene. V was pared by 1 base and J by 4 bases, with 8 bases between. The germline V gene encodes CDR1 SGHRS and CDR2 YFSETQ. The CDR3 runs 13 residues. The CDR3 sequence is CASSLRSRETQYF. CDR3 nucleotides: TGCGCCAGCAGCTTGAGGAGCAGAGAGACCCAGTACTTC.

The rearrangement links TRBV4-3 to TRBJ1-5, with D uncertain. The CDR3 has 13 amino acids. Germline V gives CDR1 LGHNA, CDR2 YSLEER. V shed 2 bases and J shed 3 bases, with 5 bases lying between them. The CDR3 reads CASSQRANQPQHF. CDR3 DNA: TGCGCCAGCAGCCAAAGAGCCAATCAGCCCCAGCATTTT.

This clone was counted a few times. The chain carries TRBV18 and TRBJ1-1; 7 positions match TRBD1. CDR3 length: 14 amino acids. With 6 bases clipped from V and 3 bases from J, the junction kept 7 bases outside the gene matches. Looked up from germline, CDR1 is KGHSH and CDR2 is LQKENI. This chain's CDR3 is CASSAGTEYTEAFF. CDR3 sequence (DNA): TGTGCCAGCTCTGCTGGGACAGAATACACTGAAGCTTTCTTT.

J is TRBJ2-5 and V is TRBV27; D possibly corresponds to TRBD1 (6 bases). This CDR3 is built from 17 residues. Germline V gene data show CDR1 as MNHEY and CDR2 as SMNVEV (reference sequence). V lost 5 bases to trimming and J lost 4 bases, with 23 bases between them. The CDR3 nucleotides are TGTGCCAGCAGTCTTACACAGGGAGTAGCAGTTCGAGAGACCCAGTACTTC. Translating gives CASSLTQGVAVRETQYF.

This clone is a singleton in its sample. This CDR3 is CASRATGGSHGYTF. The CDR3 coding sequence is TGTGCCAGTAGGGCGACAGGGGGCAGCCATGGCTACACCTTC. The V call is TRBV19, the J call TRBJ1-2; 10 nucleotides agree with TRBD1. Germline assignment: CDR1 LNHDA and CDR2 SQIVND (reference sequence). Losses at the gene ends were 6 bases for V and 6 bases for J; bases not matched to a gene: 7. This CDR3 is built from 14 residues.

The chain employs TRBV6-5 and TRBJ2-7, with 9 bases fitting TRBD1. This CDR3 contains 15 residues. J gave up 5 bases and V 1 base, and 6 bases lay outside the gene matches. CDR1 and CDR2 (germline): MNHEY, SVGAGI. This CDR3 is CASSYFGTGFNEQYF. The CDR3 nucleotides read TGTGCCAGCAGTTACTTCGGGACAGGGTTTAACGAGCAGTACTTC.

The chain carries TRBV7-2 and TRBJ1-2; D is perhaps TRBD1 (6 bases). V was clipped by 1 base and J by 2 bases, with 11 bases between them. CDR1 and CDR2 from the germline V gene are SGHTA and FQGNSA. The CDR3 is 15 amino acids. CDR3 bases: TGTGCCAGCAGCTTAGTTCCGGACAGCAACTATGGCTACACCTTC. This encodes CASSLVPDSNYGYTF. Full variable domain (remainder filled in from reference TRBV7-2 and TRBJ1-2): GAGVSQSPSNKVTEKGKDVELRCDPISGHTALYWYRQSLGQGLEFLIYFQGNSAPDKSGLPSDRFSAERTGGSVSTLTIQRTQQEDSAVYLCASSLVPDSNYGYTFGSGTRLTVV.

The rearrangement uses TRBV30 and TRBJ2-7; 9 nucleotides agree with TRBD1. V trimming: 2 bases; J trimming: 0 bases; junction bases outside the gene matches: 5. Germline V gene sequence: CDR1 GTSNPN, CDR2 SVGIG (reference sequence). The CDR3 contains 15 residues. The DNA for the CDR3 is TGTGCCTGGAGTACCGGGACAGGGAGCTCCTACGAGCAGTACTTC. Translated: CAWSTGTGSSYEQYF. Complete variable domain (other parts from reference TRBV30 and TRBJ2-7): SQTIHQWPATLVQPVGSPLSLECTVEGTSNPNLYWYRQAAGRGLQLLFYSVGIGQISSEVPQNLSASRPQDRQFILSSKKLLLSDSGFYLCAWSTGTGSSYEQYFGPGTRLTVT.

The chain links TRBV7-2 to TRBJ1-2; D is possibly TRBD1 (5 bases). The CDR3 has 16 amino acids. Trimming pared 1 base from V and 3 bases from J, leaving 15 bases between. Looked up from germline, CDR1 is SGHTA and CDR2 is FQGNSA. CDR3 sequence: CASSLGPAGNYYGYTF. The CDR3, as DNA: TGTGCCAGCAGCTTAGGTCCGGCAGGGAATTACTATGGCTACACCTTC.

The rearrangement joins TRBV7-6 to TRBJ2-2; 9 bases line up with TRBD2. The germline V gene encodes CDR1 SGHVS and CDR2 FNYEAQ. This CDR3 has 16 amino acids. Trimming cost V 6 bases and J 4 bases; bases outside gene matches: 9. CDR3 loop: CASRLLSGSGTGELFF. The CDR3, as DNA: TGTGCCAGCAGGTTACTTAGCGGGAGTGGCACCGGGGAGCTGTTTTTT.

The chain joins TRBV5-5 to TRBJ2-7; the D gene is possibly TRBD1 (6 bases). The CDR3 contains 13 residues. In germline, CDR1 is SGHKS, CDR2 YYEKEE (reference sequence). Trimming pared 5 bases from V and 2 bases from J, leaving 11 bases between. CDR3 DNA: TGTGCCAGCAGTTGGACAGAAACCTACGAGCAGTACTTC. It codes for CASSWTETYEQYF.

This clone was detected only a few times. DNA of the CDR3: TGTGCCAGCAGTCAACTAGCGGCAGCCGGGGAGCTGTTTTTT. Amino acid sequence: CASSQLAAAGELFF. V and J are TRBV6-2 or TRBV6-3 and TRBJ2-2; 8 nucleotides align to TRBD2. CDR3 size: 14 residues. Germline V gene data show CDR1 as MNHEY and CDR2 as SVGEGT. The V gene end was trimmed by 5 bases and the J gene end by 6 bases; junction bases not matched to a gene: 5.

V usage is TRBV7-2 and J usage is TRBJ2-3, with 13 bases identical to TRBD2. Unmatched junction bases numbered 8, after V lost 1 base and J lost 4 bases. This CDR3 contains 18 residues. CDR1 is SGHTA and CDR2 is FQGNSA in the germline V gene. The CDR3 sequence is CASSLGKLAGGGADTQYF. The CDR3 DNA follows: TGTGCCAGCAGCTTAGGGAAACTAGCGGGAGGGGGGGCAGATACGCAGTATTTT.

This clone was counted a single time. The V and J genes are TRBV3-1 (or the pseudogene TRBV3-2) and TRBJ1-5; no clear D. Trimming pared 3 bases from V and 13 bases from J, leaving 19 bases between. Germline CDR1 LGHDT, CDR2 YNNKEL (reference sequence). The CDR3 is 14 residues long. CDR3: CASSHSANRGLQHF. The CDR3 nucleotides are TGTGCCAGCAGCCATTCGGCGAACCGGGGATTGCAGCATTTT.

The rearrangement links TRBV18 to TRBJ1-3; D not certain. The CDR3 runs to 12 residues. The germline gives CDR1 KGHSH, CDR2 LQKENI. The germline V and J ends were trimmed by 6 bases and 8 bases, with 11 bases remaining between them. The DNA of the CDR3 is TGTGCCAGCTCTCTCTCCTCGGACACCATATATTTT. Its translation: CASSLSSDTIYF.

The CDR3 here is CASSLRAGAGETNEQFF. In DNA form, the CDR3 reads TGTGCCAGCAGCCTCAGGGCCGGAGCGGGCGAGACCAATGAGCAGTTCTTC. The chain uses TRBV7-3 and TRBJ2-1; D might be TRBD2 (6 bases). The CDR3 spans 17 residues. Germline CDR1 SGHTA, CDR2 FQGTGA. Trimming removed 5 bases from V and 6 bases from J, with 23 bases in between.

The chain carries TRBV6-2 or TRBV6-3 and TRBJ1-5, with 9 bases matching TRBD1. Unmatched junction bases numbered 8, after V lost 3 bases and J lost 5 bases. The CDR3 length is 16 residues. Germline V gives CDR1 MNHEY, CDR2 SVGEGT. CDR3 sequence: CASSYSGQGLDQPQHF. The CDR3 DNA reads TGTGCCAGCAGTTATTCGGGACAGGGTTTAGATCAGCCCCAGCATTTT.